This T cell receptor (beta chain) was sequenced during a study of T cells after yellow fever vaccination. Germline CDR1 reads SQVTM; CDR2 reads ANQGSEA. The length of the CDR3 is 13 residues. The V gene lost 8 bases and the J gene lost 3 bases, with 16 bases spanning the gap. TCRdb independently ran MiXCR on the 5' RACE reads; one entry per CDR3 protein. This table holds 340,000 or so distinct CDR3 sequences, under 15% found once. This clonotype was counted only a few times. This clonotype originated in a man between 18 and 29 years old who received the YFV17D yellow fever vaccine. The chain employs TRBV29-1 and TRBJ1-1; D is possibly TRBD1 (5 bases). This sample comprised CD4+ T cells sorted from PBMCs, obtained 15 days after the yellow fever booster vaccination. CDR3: CSSQAHEDTEAFF. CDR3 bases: TGCAGCTCACAGGCTCACGAGGACACTGAAGCTTTCTTT.